These 12 T cell receptor beta chains were sequenced from one sample in a study of post-analysis software for immune sequencing data. Findings of the study overall: Controls showed lower frequencies than patients for five or six TRBV segments, and TRBV5-6, TRBV5-1 and TRBV20-1 were among these.

The antigens these receptors bind are not known. Unique molecular identifiers were present in the TCR beta cDNA libraries. TCRdb used MiXCR to reprocess the PCR reads, holding one entry per CDR3 protein. This sample yields approximately 260,000 distinct CDR3 sequences, of which 36% are seen a single time; around 4.8% belongs to the top ten. Sequencing used blood. These receptors came from a girl aged 10 to 17 with multiple sclerosis.

This clonotype was observed many times. This chain connects TRBV5-1 to TRBJ2-7, with D tentatively TRBD1 or TRBD2 (6 bases each). The CDR3 totals 18 residues. The V and J ends lost 1 base and 1 base respectively, with 21 bases between them. The germline CDR1 and CDR2 sequences are SGHRS and YFSETQ. The CDR3 loop is CASSLRGDRDIPSYEQYF. DNA of the CDR3: TGCGCCAGCAGCTTGAGGGGGGACCGGGACATACCTTCCTACGAGCAGTACTTC.

With respect to this clonotype: This clone may be a read error of a much larger clone one base away. The chain links TRBV3-1 to TRBJ2-6; possible D gene TRBD1, 6 bases. Per germline, CDR1 LGHDT and CDR2 YNNKEL (reference sequence). This CDR3 has 14 residues. This CDR3 is CASSQVAGANVPTF. CDR3 in DNA: TGTGCCAGCAGCCAAGTGGCAGGGGCCAACGTCCCGACTTTC.

There are many counts of this clonotype. The chain is built from TRBV5-5 and TRBJ1-1; the match to TRBD1 covers 7 bases. Germline trimming cut 1 base from V and 2 bases from J; bases unmatched to any gene: 5. Germline V gene data show CDR1 as SGHKS and CDR2 as YYEKEE (reference sequence). This CDR3 contains 15 residues. CDR3 in DNA: TGTGCCAGCAGCTTGCAAACAGGGGTCAACACTGAAGCTTTCTTT. Protein product: CASSLQTGVNTEAFF.

With regard to this clonotype: Compared with germline, one end of the junction differs, possibly owing to a read error. The chain recombines TRBV5-1 with TRBJ2-3; 9 nucleotides line up with TRBD2. Germline V lookup: CDR1 SGHRS, CDR2 YFSETQ. This CDR3 has 16 residues. CDR3 in DNA: TGCGCCGGCAGCTTGGGCGGGAGGGGCCCCGGAGATACGCAGTATTTT. This gives the protein CAGSLGGRGPGDTQYF.

In its sample, this clonotype was seen a few times. The V and J genes are TRBV28 and TRBJ1-2; tentative D call: TRBD1 (5 bases). Germline CDR1 is MDHEN and CDR2 is SYDVKM. The V end lost 7 bases, the J end lost 7 bases, and 13 bases lay between the germline ends. The CDR3 is 12 residues long. The CDR3 protein is CASKSGNGGYTF. The CDR3 DNA sequence: TGTGCCAGCAAATCAGGGAATGGTGGCTACACCTTC.

The sample holds a few counts of this clonotype. The CDR3 protein is CASSSAPGELFF. CDR3 DNA sequence: TGCGCCAGCAGCTCGGCCCCCGGGGAGCTGTTTTTT. The chain is built from TRBV5-1 and TRBJ2-2; D unresolved. V lost 3 bases and J lost 6, with 6 bases in between. Germline CDR1 reads SGHRS; CDR2 reads YFSETQ. The CDR3 loop spans 12 amino acids. The full variable domain, with the rest looked up from reference TRBV5-1 and TRBJ2-2, is KAGVTQTPRYLIKTRGQQVTLSCSPISGHRSVSWYQQTPGQGLQFLFEYFSETQRNKGNFPGRFSGRQFSNSRSEMNVSTLELGDSALYLCASSSAPGELFFGEGSRLTVL.

This chain links TRBV7-2 with TRBJ2-5, with D perhaps matching TRBD2 (5 bases). Germline loops: CDR1 SGHTA, CDR2 FQGNSA. V was shortened by 7 bases and J by 0 bases, with 15 bases between the two germline ends. The CDR3 has 15 amino acids. CDR3 nucleotide sequence: TGTGCCAGCACCCGGACTGCTCAGTACCAAGAGACCCAGTACTTC. This encodes CASTRTAQYQETQYF.

The sample holds many counts of this clonotype. The chain links TRBV10-3 to TRBJ2-7, with D unresolved. V lost 9 bases and J lost 2, with 14 bases in between. The length of the CDR3 is 13 residues. From germline, CDR1 is ENHRY and CDR2 SYGVKD. CDR3 DNA: TGTGCCATTCAGATGTACCCAGCCTACGAGCAGTACTTC. The encoded protein is CAIQMYPAYEQYF.

Comment on this clonotype: A clone one base away is much larger, so this may be a read error. The chain couples TRBV5-1 to TRBJ2-1, with D perhaps matching TRBD2 (6 bases). The closer fit of TRBJ2-7 to the DNA end suggests the J call may be wrong. Per the germline V gene, CDR1 is SGHRS and CDR2 is YFSETQ. This CDR3 has 15 residues. CDR3: CASSLQAGSYNEQYF. CDR3 sequence (DNA): TGCGCCAGCAGCTTGCAAGCGGGCTCCTACAATGAGCAGTACTTC.

This clonotype has only a few counts. V gene TRBV7-2 combines with J gene TRBJ2-5; 8 nucleotides agree with TRBD2. With V trimmed by 5 bases and J by 7 bases, 9 bases remained unmatched. This CDR3 is built from 14 residues. From germline, CDR1 is SGHTA and CDR2 FQGNSA. The CDR3 DNA sequence: TGTGCCAGCAGCCCTCGGGGGGGCAGGGGGACCCAGTACTTC. It codes for CASSPRGGRGTQYF.

This rearrangement joins TRBV29-1 to TRBJ2-7, with D possibly matching TRBD1 (5 bases). The CDR3 runs to 11 residues. The germline CDR1 and CDR2 sequences are SQVTM and ANQGSEA. V shed 4 bases and J shed 7 bases, with 11 bases lying between them. CDR3 residues: CSVAGASEQYF. CDR3 in DNA: TGCAGCGTTGCTGGGGCGAGTGAGCAGTACTTC.

The V gene is TRBV12-3 or TRBV12-4, the J gene TRBJ2-6, with a tentative D call TRBD1 (6 bases). The CDR3 spans 17 residues. V was shortened by 7 bases and J by 4 bases, with 20 bases between the two germline ends. The CDR3 loop reads CASIPSGEFSGANVLTF. CDR3 DNA: TGTGCCAGCATCCCTTCAGGGGAATTTTCCGGGGCCAACGTCCTGACTTTC.